This T cell receptor (beta chain) comes out of a study of blood T cell repertoires in COVID-19. Germline loops: CDR1 MNHEY, CDR2 SMNVEV (reference sequence). The CDR3 has 15 amino acids. V shed 3 bases and J shed 0 bases, with 6 bases lying between them. In its sample, this clone was seen many times. Data came from immunoSEQ multiplex PCR; TCRdb stores just in-frame clones and leaves some out. The sample includes 50,000 to 70,000 clones, 72% seen only once; the top ten take about half. The source is a woman aged 55 to 70 who had been exposed to COVID-19. V usage is TRBV27 and J usage is TRBJ1-6; D is uncertain. Sequencing used PBMCs or T cells enriched from blood (not recorded which). CDR3 DNA: TGTGCCAGCAGTTTGGAGAGCTCCTATAATTCACCCCTCCACTTT. Translating gives CASSLESSYNSPLHF.